Listed here are 30 T cell receptor beta chains from one sample, sequenced in a study of monozygotic twins with inflammatory bowel disease. TCRdb reprocessed the 5' RACE reads and reports one entry per CDR3 protein, with no DNA. The sample holds fewer than 150,000 distinct CDR3 sequences. The sequenced sample was blood. Receptor source: a human donor with ulcerative colitis or Crohn's disease, or a healthy co-twin of an affected twin (not recorded which).

The rearrangement links TRBV4-3 to TRBJ2-6. There are 14 residues in the CDR3. The germline V gene has CDR1 LGHNA and CDR2 YSLEER. The CDR3 loop is CASSRVPGANVLTF.

The chain joins TRBV6-2 or TRBV6-3 to TRBJ2-2; the D call of TRBD1 rests on TCRdb alone, since no DNA is present to check it. The CDR3 contains 15 residues. The germline V gene has CDR1 MNHEY and CDR2 SVGEGT. This CDR3 reads CASSPSAPWAGELFF.

The chain joins TRBV20-1 to TRBJ1-1. The CDR3 length is 14 residues. Germline CDR1 DFQATT, CDR2 SNEGSKA (reference sequence). The CDR3 sequence: CSARRTITRVEAFF.

The CDR3: CASSLDWVRGTGNQPQHF. The rearrangement uses TRBV12-3 or TRBV12-4 and TRBJ1-5; TCRdb's assignment of TRBD1 cannot be checked, as there is no DNA. This CDR3 is 18 amino acids long.

The chain links TRBV7-2 to TRBJ2-5; TCRdb's D call of TRBD2 is untestable without DNA. The germline V gene has CDR1 SGHTA and CDR2 FQGNSA. The CDR3 is made up of 15 amino acids. CDR3 protein: CASVRGRQRAETQYF.

This sequence joins TRBV6-2 or TRBV6-3 and TRBJ1-5. The CDR3 has 12 residues. The germline V gene encodes CDR1 MNHEY and CDR2 SVGEGT. CDR3 protein: CASSISNQPQHF.

The chain carries TRBV5-8 and TRBJ1-5. The CDR3 has 13 amino acids. Germline V gene lookup returns CDR1 SGHTS and CDR2 YDEGEE. CDR3 sequence: CASSLAVYQPQHF. Full variable domain (outside the CDR3, taken from reference TRBV5-8 and TRBJ1-5): EAGVTQSPTHLIKTRGQQATLRCSPISGHTSVYWYQQALGLGLQFLLWYDEGEERNRGNFPPRFSGRQFPNYSSELNVNALELEDSALYLCASSLAVYQPQHFGDGTRLSIL.

The V and J genes are TRBV4-3 and TRBJ2-4; TCRdb calls TRBD1, which cannot be checked without DNA. This CDR3 is built from 16 residues. The V gene's germline CDR1 is LGHNA and CDR2 YSLEER. CDR3 region: CASSQSRVRAKNIQYF.

The chain employs TRBV11-2 and TRBJ2-3; TCRdb proposes TRBD1, but this gene call is untestable without DNA. The CDR3 is 14 amino acids. Looked up from germline, CDR1 is SGHAT and CDR2 is FQNNGV. CDR3 protein: CASSPGSNTDTQYF.

This chain uses TRBV6-5 with TRBJ1-6; absent DNA, TCRdb's TRBD1 call cannot be checked. The CDR3 sequence is 16 residues long. Per germline, CDR1 MNHEY and CDR2 SVGAGI. CDR3 protein: CASSSQQEPRDSPLHF.

The rearrangement links TRBV6-2 or TRBV6-3 to TRBJ2-5; TCRdb reports TRBD1, a call that lacks DNA to check it against. CDR1 MNHEY and CDR2 SVGEGT come from the germline V gene. CDR3 size: 15 residues. The CDR3 region is CASSPGMDGQETQYF.

The chain links TRBV7-9 to TRBJ2-7. Looked up from germline, CDR1 is SEHNR and CDR2 is FQNEAQ (reference sequence). The CDR3 totals 14 residues. The CDR3 is CASSLGPGAYEQYF.

This rearrangement joins TRBV14 to TRBJ2-1; the D gene TCRdb calls, TRBD2, cannot be checked with no DNA. The germline CDR1 and CDR2 sequences are SGHDN and FVKESK. CDR3 size: 15 residues. CDR3 loop: CASSLLAGSYNEQFF.

The chain couples TRBV28 to TRBJ1-5. The CDR3 length is 15 residues. Germline CDR1 is MDHEN and CDR2 is SYDVKM. CDR3 amino acids: CASSPRVISNQPQHF.

The chain couples TRBV6-5 to TRBJ2-3; TCRdb's D gene call, TRBD1, goes unchecked for lack of DNA. Per germline, CDR1 MNHEY and CDR2 SVGAGI. The length of the CDR3 is 16 residues. CDR3 loop: CASSYSNGGTSDTQYF.

The V gene is TRBV5-1, the J gene TRBJ1-6. The CDR3 is 15 residues long. CDR1 and CDR2 (germline): SGHRS, YFSETQ. The CDR3 region is CASSSAGTQNSPLHF.

The chain employs TRBV12-3 or TRBV12-4 and TRBJ1-1; the D call of TRBD1 rests on TCRdb alone, since no DNA is present to check it. The CDR3 extends over 17 amino acids. The CDR3: CASSLAHADRGRIEAFF.

This rearrangement joins TRBV6-2 or TRBV6-3 to TRBJ1-1; TCRdb outputs TRBD1, but without DNA this stays unchecked. CDR1 and CDR2 from the germline V gene are MNHEY and SVGEGT. This CDR3 has 15 residues. CDR3 in amino acids: CASSLQGRLGTEAFF.

The chain employs TRBV6-5 and TRBJ1-1. Germline V lookup: CDR1 MNHEY, CDR2 SVGAGI. The CDR3 is 13 residues long. CDR3: CASSYPDGAEAFF.

The V call is TRBV11-1, the J call TRBJ2-1; lacking DNA, the TRBD2 call made by TCRdb goes unchecked. Germline CDR1 SGHAT, CDR2 FQDESV (reference sequence). CDR3 length equals 16 residues. CDR3 region: CASSSRLAGGTNEQFF. The variable domain in full, completed from reference TRBV11-1 and TRBJ2-1, reads EAEVAQSPRYKITEKSQAVAFWCDPISGHATLYWYRQILGQGPELLVQFQDESVVDDSQLPKDRFSAERLKGVDSTLKIQPAELGDSAMYLCASSSRLAGGTNEQFFGPGTRLTVL.

The chain uses TRBV6-5 and TRBJ1-1; TCRdb lists TRBD1, though no DNA is available to test this call. The CDR3 runs to 13 residues. Germline loops: CDR1 MNHEY, CDR2 SVGAGI. The CDR3 is CASRIQGGTEVFF.

The V gene is TRBV5-1, the J gene TRBJ2-2; as DNA is missing, the TRBD1 call by TCRdb cannot be tested. Germline V gene lookup returns CDR1 SGHRS and CDR2 YFSETQ. The CDR3 has 15 residues. This CDR3 reads CASSFGWGLTGELFF. The complete variable domain, with remaining parts taken from reference TRBV5-1 and TRBJ2-2, reads KAGVTQTPRYLIKTRGQQVTLSCSPISGHRSVSWYQQTPGQGLQFLFEYFSETQRNKGNFPGRFSGRQFSNSRSEMNVSTLELGDSALYLCASSFGWGLTGELFFGEGSRLTVL.

The CDR3 loop is CASSLEGQVNTEAFF. This rearrangement joins TRBV5-1 to TRBJ1-1; TCRdb's D call, TRBD1, is unchecked because there is no DNA. This CDR3 has 15 residues. Per the germline V gene, CDR1 is SGHRS and CDR2 is YFSETQ.

The rearrangement uses TRBV9 and TRBJ1-1; TCRdb indicates TRBD1, and absent DNA this call remains unverified. Germline CDR1 and CDR2: SGDLS and YYNGEE. The CDR3 extends over 16 amino acids. CDR3 in amino acids: CASSVQSGQMNTEAFF. Together with reference TRBV9 and TRBJ1-1, the CDR3 gives the full variable domain: DSGVTQTPKHLITATGQRVTLRCSPRSGDLSVYWYQQSLDQGLQFLIQYYNGEERAKGNILERFSAQQFPDLHSELNLSSLELGDSALYFCASSVQSGQMNTEAFFGQGTRLTVV.

V usage is TRBV5-1 and J usage is TRBJ2-1; the D gene TCRdb calls, TRBD2, cannot be checked with no DNA. Per germline, CDR1 SGHRS and CDR2 YFSETQ. The CDR3 length is 13 residues. The CDR3 loop is CASSKGGGNEQFF.

This chain uses TRBV24-1 with TRBJ2-5; as DNA is missing, the TRBD1 call by TCRdb cannot be tested. The germline V gene has CDR1 KGHDR and CDR2 SFDVKD. CDR3 size: 16 residues. The CDR3 is CATSDPGGGLGETQYF.

The chain couples TRBV28 to TRBJ1-2. CDR1 and CDR2 from the germline V gene are MDHEN and SYDVKM. The CDR3 contains 13 residues. CDR3 loop: CASSPDGINGYTF.

This chain joins TRBV6-5 and TRBJ1-1. There are 12 residues in the CDR3. Looked up from germline, CDR1 is MNHEY and CDR2 is SVGAGI. CDR3 sequence: CASSRLSGEAFF.

The chain has TRBV7-8 and TRBJ1-5; the D call from TCRdb, TRBD1, cannot be confirmed without DNA. This CDR3 region has 15 residues. Germline V lookup: CDR1 SGHVS, CDR2 FQNEAQ. CDR3 protein: CASSLEGALNQPQHF.

The chain uses TRBV5-1 and TRBJ2-1; no DNA is available, so the TRBD1 call from TCRdb remains unchecked. Germline-derived CDR1 and CDR2 are SGHRS and YFSETQ. The CDR3 contains 14 residues. CDR3 residues: CASSAGTGIDEQFF. The full variable domain, rest sourced from reference TRBV5-1 and TRBJ2-1, is KAGVTQTPRYLIKTRGQQVTLSCSPISGHRSVSWYQQTPGQGLQFLFEYFSETQRNKGNFPGRFSGRQFSNSRSEMNVSTLELGDSALYLCASSAGTGIDEQFFGPGTRLTVL.